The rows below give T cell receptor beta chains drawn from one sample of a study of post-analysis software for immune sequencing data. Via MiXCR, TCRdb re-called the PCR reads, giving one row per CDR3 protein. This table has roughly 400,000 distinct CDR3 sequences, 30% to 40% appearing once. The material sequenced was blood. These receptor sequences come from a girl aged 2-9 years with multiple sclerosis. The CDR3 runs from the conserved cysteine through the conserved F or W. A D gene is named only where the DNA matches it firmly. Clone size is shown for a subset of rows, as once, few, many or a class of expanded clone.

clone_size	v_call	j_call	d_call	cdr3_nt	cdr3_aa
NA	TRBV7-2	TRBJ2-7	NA	TGTGCCAGCAGCTTAGGTGGGACACGTAAAGCCTACGAGCAGTACTTC	CASSLGGTRKAYEQYF
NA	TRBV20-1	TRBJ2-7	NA	TGCAGTGCTAGAGCAAGTCCCGGGACGTCGGAGCAGTACTTC	CSARASPGTSEQYF
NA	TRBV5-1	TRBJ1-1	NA	TGCGCCAGCAGCCTCTTGGGTTTAACTGAAGCTTTCTTT	CASSLLGLTEAFF
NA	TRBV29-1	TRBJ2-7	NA	TGCAGCGTTGTTCAGGGAGCCCCCTACGAGCAGTACTTC	CSVVQGAPYEQYF
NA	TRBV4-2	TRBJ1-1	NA	TGTGCCAGCAGGCGAGTGAATGAGGGGAACACTGAAGCTTTCTTT	CASRRVNEGNTEAFF
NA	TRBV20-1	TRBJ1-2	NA	TGCAGTGCCACCACAGAGCTAGCTAACTATGGCTACACCTTC	CSATTELANYGYTF
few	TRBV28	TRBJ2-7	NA	TGTGCCAGCAGTTTTTCTTTAGAACGAAGGAGGCACGAGCAGTACTTC	CASSFSLERRRHEQYF
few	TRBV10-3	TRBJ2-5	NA	TGTGCCACAGCGGGACTGGACAGGAGAGTACAGTACTTC	CATAGLDRRVQYF
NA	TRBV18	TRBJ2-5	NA	TGTGCCAGCTCACTGGGGTTGTTCGAGACCCAGTACTTC	CASSLGLFETQYF
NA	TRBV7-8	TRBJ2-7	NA	TGTGCCAGCAGCTTATCTCGCGGGGAGATCTACGAGCAGTACTTC	CASSLSRGEIYEQYF
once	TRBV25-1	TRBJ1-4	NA	TGTGCCAGCAGTGAATCAAGACAGCCCCAAAAACTGTTTTTT	CASSESRQPQKLFF
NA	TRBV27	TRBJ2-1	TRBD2	TGTGCCAGCGGTAAACTCAGGGAAGCTAGCGGGGCCGTGCCTGAGCAGTTCTTC	CASGKLREASGAVPEQFF
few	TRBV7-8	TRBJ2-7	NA	TGTGCCAGCAGCGCCTCCCTCCTCCTACGCGAGCAGTACTTC	CASSASLLLREQYF
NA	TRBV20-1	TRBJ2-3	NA	TGCAGTGCTCGAAGGCGAGGGATTCTCATTGGTACGCAGTATTTT	CSARRRGILIGTQYF